This TCR beta chain derives from a study of T cell responses to AZD1222 COVID-19 vaccine. Study-level points and caveats: The donor cohort was predominantly white British with a female majority, and clonal diversity may have been underestimated. Repertoires were obtained solely post-peak T cell response.

TCRdb's table, derived via immunoSEQ multiplex PCR, lists solely in-frame clones and lacks some. The sample lists 100,000 to 150,000 clones, over 75% occurring once. About this clone itself: Its antigen is not identified.

The source material was peripheral blood, sampled on day 0 of AZD1222 vaccination. The receptor was derived from an adult in good health.

CDR3 residues: CASSSGGSRTDTQYF. The CDR3 DNA reads as TGTGCCAGCAGTTCAGGGGGATCCCGAACAGATACGCAGTATTTT. V usage is TRBV28 and J usage is TRBJ2-3; 7 positions agree with TRBD1. Trimming took 4 bases from V and 3 from J; bases not matched to a gene: 7. The CDR3 has 15 residues. Looked up from germline, CDR1 is MDHEN and CDR2 is SYDVKM.